Following are 2 T cell receptor beta chains from one sample sequenced in a study of T-cell reconstitution after alpha-beta-depleted transplantation in children. This sample's TCRbeta library carried unique molecular identifier barcodes. TCRdb reprocessed the PCR reads with MiXCR, giving one entry per CDR3 protein. The sample includes about 400,000 distinct CDR3 sequences, roughly 13% of them seen just once. This sample comprised PBMCs, obtained from the stem cell graft. Receptors originate from a human donor who donated a stem cell graft to a child with Fanconi anemia.

Ten or more counts support this clonotype. The V gene is TRBV6-5, the J gene TRBJ1-2; D not resolved. This CDR3 has 15 residues. Looked up from germline, CDR1 is MNHEY and CDR2 is SVGAGI. Trimming removed 2 bases at V and 8 bases at J, with 18 bases between. The CDR3 nucleotides read TGTGCCAGCAGTTACGGTTCTCCAGGTCCGCTGGGCTACACCTTC. It is translated as CASSYGSPGPLGYTF.

This clonotype was detected a few times. The J gene is TRBJ2-7, the V gene TRBV12-3 or TRBV12-4; possibly TRBD1 for D (5 bases). V gave up 6 bases and J gave up 3 bases, with 6 bases separating them. The CDR3 has 11 residues. As DNA, the CDR3 is TGTGCCAGCAGGGACAACTACGAGCAGTACTTC. Translation: CASRDNYEQYF.